The text below deals with one TCR beta chain. Its antigen remains unidentified. There are no base qualities to consult, and no much larger clone falls within one base. The data were obtained in a study of human T cells and chemical hapten exposure (dated by TCRdb to the early 2020s). Study-level background: For sensitization, 2% DPC in acetone was applied to a roughly 2 cm by roughly 2 cm area of upper inner arm skin. Throughout the approximately 24-week study period, patients were also given weekly therapeutic DPC doses on the scalp. Patch testing on the upper back used Finn chambers containing 0.01% DPC, with scoring done after 6 days according to International Contact Dermatitis Research Group standards. Most of the patients in the cohort were female, and the cohort covered alopecia areata with under or over 50% scalp involvement, alopecia totalis and alopecia universalis. Libraries were pooled for sequencing, and per-sample TCR yields varied mainly because of small differences in library volumes within the pool. Peripheral blood TCR repertoire changes were tracked in vivo in alopecia patients during primary and secondary sensitization to the hapten diphenylcyclopropenone (DPC). Blood samples were taken from patients before sensitization (week 0) and then at 2, 6 and about 24 weeks after DPC sensitization. Blood for TCR sequencing was provided by twenty-nine alopecia patients at one to four time points (pre-sensitization, 2, 6 and 24 weeks). Study-wide findings and limitations: The number of TCRs above 1 in 1000 frequency did not change with DPC sensitization; there was no evidence of global repertoire structure alterations. The number of PT1 expanded TCRs positively correlated with patch test score, significant at thresholds 8, 16 and 32 but not 4. Because every patient had alopecia, a presumed autoimmune disease, the patients' immune response might differ from that of healthy individuals. Expanded TCRs formed significantly more large CDR3 similarity clusters than pre-sensitization or healthy control sets, consistent with antigen-driven responses. Repeated subsampling changed both the strength of the expansion versus patch-test correlation and the threshold at which the correlation became significant.

Libraries came from RACE. Reads for this sample came from a NextSeq 500. During library preparation, unique molecular identifiers were attached to individual cDNA molecules so that TCRs could be counted in a quantitative, reproducible way. From each blood RNA sample, both TCR alpha and TCR beta chains were sequenced. Processing in the source paper ran as follows. The median number of TCRs per sample was around 96,000, ranging from roughly 20,000 to 690,600. The Decombinator software suite was used to annotate the V, J and CDR3 of the TCR reads. To make PS versus PT1 abundance plots, every sample was subsampled to the same number of TCRs (28,000). Expanded TCRs were defined as absent before sensitization and observed at least eight times at the 2-week time point. In-frame beta chains were kept once TCRdb had trimmed the public reads at Q25 with fastp and called clones with MiXCR. Each entry is one CDR3 protein sequence, shown with its most common DNA and genes. The V and J calls and clone size come from TCRdb's table, not from the authors' own analysis. This sample gives tens of thousands of distinct CDR3 sequences in total; 32% of them show up just once. The top ten clones comprise 7.5% to 10% of the sample.

Taken with the paper, the label for time point translates to: patch test 1, 2 weeks after DPC sensitization. The treatment or condition label here, explained by the study, means: therapeutic diphenylcyclopropenone sensitization with weekly scalp DPC. At every patch-test visit, the blood draw took place before the patch test was put on. Patients were eligible if aged 18 to 70, diagnosed with alopecia and judged suitable for DPC therapy, and pregnant patients were excluded. Total RNA was isolated from unfractionated whole blood collected in Tempus Blood RNA tubes. The trim is 4 bases for V and 2 bases for J, with a gap of 18 bases between the germline ends. Via the germline V gene, CDR1 is SGHTA and CDR2 FQGNSA. There are 16 amino acids in the CDR3, from cysteine to phenylalanine inclusive. The entry retains the CDR3 DNA only, 48 bases that are in frame from base 1.

The rearrangement combines TRBV7-2 with TRBJ2-7; the D element might be TRBD1 or TRBD2, as each aligns at 5 bases. The source material was whole blood, sampled in connection with sensitization to the hapten diphenylcyclopropenone (DPC). This sequence was found in a man aged 40-50 years with alopecia areata. Some clones in this sample may be carry-over from other donors' samples. The nucleotide sequence reads TGTGCCAGCAGCTCAGATGGGTCGGGGACGCCCTACGAGCAGTACTTC. The translation is CASSSDGSGTPYEQYF.